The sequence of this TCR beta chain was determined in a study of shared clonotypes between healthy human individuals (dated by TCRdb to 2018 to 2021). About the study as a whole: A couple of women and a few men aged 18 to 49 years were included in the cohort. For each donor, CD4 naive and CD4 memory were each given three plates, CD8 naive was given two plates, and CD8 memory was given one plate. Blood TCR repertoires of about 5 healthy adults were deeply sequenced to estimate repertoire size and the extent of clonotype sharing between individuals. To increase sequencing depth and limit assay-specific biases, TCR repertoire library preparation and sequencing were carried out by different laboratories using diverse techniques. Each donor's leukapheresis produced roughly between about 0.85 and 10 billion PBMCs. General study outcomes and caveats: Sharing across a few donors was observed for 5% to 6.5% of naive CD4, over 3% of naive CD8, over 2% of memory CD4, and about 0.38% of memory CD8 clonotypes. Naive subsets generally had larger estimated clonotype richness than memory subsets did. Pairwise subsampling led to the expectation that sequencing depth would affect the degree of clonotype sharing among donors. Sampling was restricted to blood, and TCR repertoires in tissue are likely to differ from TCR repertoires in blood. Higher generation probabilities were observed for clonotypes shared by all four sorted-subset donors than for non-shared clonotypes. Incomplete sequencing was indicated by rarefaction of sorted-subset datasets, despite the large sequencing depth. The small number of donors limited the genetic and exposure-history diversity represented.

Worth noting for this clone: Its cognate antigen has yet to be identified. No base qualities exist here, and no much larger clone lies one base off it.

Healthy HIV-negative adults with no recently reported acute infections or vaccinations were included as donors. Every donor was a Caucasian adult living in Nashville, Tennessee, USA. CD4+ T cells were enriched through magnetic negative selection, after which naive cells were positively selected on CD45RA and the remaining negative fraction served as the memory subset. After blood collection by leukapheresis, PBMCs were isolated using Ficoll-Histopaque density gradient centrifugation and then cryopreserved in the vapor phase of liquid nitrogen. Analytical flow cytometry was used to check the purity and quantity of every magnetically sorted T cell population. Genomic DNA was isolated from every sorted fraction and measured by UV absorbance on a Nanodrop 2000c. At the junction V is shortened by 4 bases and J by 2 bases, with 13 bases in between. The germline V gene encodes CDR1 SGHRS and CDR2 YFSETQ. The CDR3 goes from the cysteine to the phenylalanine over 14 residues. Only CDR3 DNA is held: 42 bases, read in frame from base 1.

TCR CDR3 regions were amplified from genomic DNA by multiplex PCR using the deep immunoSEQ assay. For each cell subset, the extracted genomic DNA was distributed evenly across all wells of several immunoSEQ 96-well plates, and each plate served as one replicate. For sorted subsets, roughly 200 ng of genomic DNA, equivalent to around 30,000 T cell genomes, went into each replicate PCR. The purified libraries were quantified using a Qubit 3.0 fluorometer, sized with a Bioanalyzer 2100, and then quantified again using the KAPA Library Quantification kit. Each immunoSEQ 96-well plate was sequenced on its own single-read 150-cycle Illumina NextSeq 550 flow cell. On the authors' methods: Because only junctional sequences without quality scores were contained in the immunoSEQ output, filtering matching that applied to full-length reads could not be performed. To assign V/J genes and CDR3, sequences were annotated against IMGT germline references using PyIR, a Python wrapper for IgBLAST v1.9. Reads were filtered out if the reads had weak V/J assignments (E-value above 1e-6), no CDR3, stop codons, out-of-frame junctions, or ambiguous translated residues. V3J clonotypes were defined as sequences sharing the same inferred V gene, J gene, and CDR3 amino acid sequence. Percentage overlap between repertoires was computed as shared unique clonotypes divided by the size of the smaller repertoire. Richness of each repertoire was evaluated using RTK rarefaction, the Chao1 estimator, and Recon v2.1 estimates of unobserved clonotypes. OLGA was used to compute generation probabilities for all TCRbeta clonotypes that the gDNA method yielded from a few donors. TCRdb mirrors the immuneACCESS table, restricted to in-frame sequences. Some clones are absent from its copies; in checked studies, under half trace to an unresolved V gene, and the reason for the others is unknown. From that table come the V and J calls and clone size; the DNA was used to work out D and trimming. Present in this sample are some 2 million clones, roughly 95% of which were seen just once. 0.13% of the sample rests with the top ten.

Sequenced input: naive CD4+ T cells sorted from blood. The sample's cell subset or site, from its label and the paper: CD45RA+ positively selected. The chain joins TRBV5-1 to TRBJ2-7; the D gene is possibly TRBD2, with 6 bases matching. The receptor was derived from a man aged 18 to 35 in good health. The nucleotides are TGCGCCAGCAGCGCGGAGGGACCGGCCTACGAGCAGTACTTC. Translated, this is CASSAEGPAYEQYF.